This TCR beta chain stems from a study of cytomegalovirus exposure and HLA in healthy donors. Points from the study as a whole: In an earlier analysis, about 87% or about 30%: the productive usage of most TCR beta V segments. Further analysis, carried out later, found HLA-associated TCR beta chains more clonally expanded than equally common other chains.

Primers included in the PCR were 60 Vbeta and 13 Jbeta primers. This table comes from immunoSEQ multiplex PCR, and its TCRdb copy is limited to in-frame clones, with some not included. The table counts roughly 60,000 clones; less than 4% lies in the top ten. Healthy individuals who donated bone marrow served as the donors. These donors counted as nominally healthy when sampled, but unrecorded immune exposures were likely. The CDR3 has 12 residues. Germline V gene lookup returns CDR1 KGHSH and CDR2 LQKENI. The ends were cut back, 5 bases at V and 5 bases at J, with 9 bases in the middle. With regard to this clone: The antigen is not known.

This TCR was sampled from a woman younger than 35 in good health and CMV-seronegative. This sequence joins TRBV18 and TRBJ1-2; D unresolved. Sequencing was carried out using PBMCs. CDR3 nucleotides: TGTGCCAGCTCAGGCGACATTTATGGCTACACCTTC. Amino acid sequence: CASSGDIYGYTF.